Listed below are T cell receptor beta chains from one sample, sequenced in a study of resident and recirculating memory T cells in vitiligo. The method was immunoSEQ multiplex PCR; TCRdb's version includes in-frame clones alone and lacks a portion of them. The sample lists around 43,000 clones, 80% to 95% occurring once. Sequenced input: blood. The source is a male donor with vitiligo. CDR3s include the opening cysteine and the closing phenylalanine or tryptophan. Fields, in order: V gene, J gene, D gene, clone size, CDR3 protein, CDR3 DNA. D genes are given only for firm matches. Only part of the rows carry a size: once, few, many, or a class if the clone is expanded.

V gene: TRBV27; J gene: TRBJ2-7; D gene: -; clone size: -; CDR3 protein: CASSSRQTLSYEQYF; CDR3 DNA: TGTGCCAGCAGTTCCAGACAGACTCTCTCCTACGAGCAGTACTTC
V gene: TRBV7-3; J gene: TRBJ1-1; D gene: TRBD1; clone size: -; CDR3 protein: CASSRGQGRGEAFF; CDR3 DNA: TGTGCCAGCAGCAGGGGACAGGGACGGGGGGAAGCTTTCTTT
V gene: TRBV4-1; J gene: TRBJ2-7; D gene: -; clone size: once; CDR3 protein: CASKTGLLSYEQYF; CDR3 DNA: TGCGCCAGCAAAACAGGGTTACTCTCCTACGAGCAGTACTTC
V gene: TRBV6-5; J gene: TRBJ2-1; D gene: -; clone size: once; CDR3 protein: CASSYRWQSSYNEQFF; CDR3 DNA: TGTGCCAGCAGTTATCGATGGCAAAGCTCCTACAATGAGCAGTTCTTC
V gene: TRBV4-2; J gene: TRBJ1-2; D gene: -; clone size: -; CDR3 protein: CASSQVSAPGYTF; CDR3 DNA: TGTGCCAGCAGCCAAGTTAGCGCCCCTGGCTACACCTTC
V gene: TRBV19; J gene: TRBJ2-4; D gene: TRBD1; clone size: -; CDR3 protein: CASSIGGRTGDIQYF; CDR3 DNA: TGTGCCAGTAGTATAGGGGGGAGGACAGGGGATATTCAGTACTTC
V gene: TRBV4-2; J gene: TRBJ2-3; D gene: -; clone size: -; CDR3 protein: CASSHLQDATTDTQYF; CDR3 DNA: TGTGCCAGCAGCCACCTACAGGACGCCACCACAGATACGCAGTATTTT
V gene: TRBV27; J gene: TRBJ2-3; D gene: -; clone size: -; CDR3 protein: CASSSPGGRADTQYF; CDR3 DNA: TGTGCCAGCAGTTCACCGGGGGGCCGGGCAGATACGCAGTATTTT
V gene: TRBV18; J gene: TRBJ1-4; D gene: -; clone size: -; CDR3 protein: CASSPTAATGTNEKLFF; CDR3 DNA: TGTGCCAGCTCACCTACCGCGGCGACGGGAACTAATGAAAAACTGTTTTTT
V gene: TRBV4-3; J gene: TRBJ1-4; D gene: TRBD1; clone size: -; CDR3 protein: CASSFTGTGNEKLFF; CDR3 DNA: TGCGCCAGCAGCTTCACCGGGACAGGGAATGAAAAACTGTTTTTT
V gene: TRBV6-5; J gene: TRBJ2-7; D gene: -; clone size: -; CDR3 protein: CASSLRDTQREQYF; CDR3 DNA: TGTGCCAGCAGCCTCCGGGACACTCAGCGGGAGCAGTACTTC
V gene: TRBV11-2; J gene: TRBJ1-2; D gene: -; clone size: once; CDR3 protein: CASSSRGLWYGYTF; CDR3 DNA: TGTGCCAGCAGCTCTCGGGGACTTTGGTATGGCTACACCTTC
V gene: TRBV6-5; J gene: TRBJ1-1; D gene: -; clone size: -; CDR3 protein: CASSYGAGQTEAFF; CDR3 DNA: TGTGCCAGCAGTTACGGAGCAGGACAGACTGAAGCTTTCTTT
V gene: TRBV19; J gene: TRBJ1-4; D gene: -; clone size: -; CDR3 protein: CASSTSGFGGEKLFF; CDR3 DNA: TGTGCCAGTAGTACTTCGGGTTTCGGGGGGGAAAAACTGTTTTTT